These 19 T cell receptor beta chains share one sample of origin, sequenced in a study of T-cell memory formation after mild COVID-19. TCRdb redid the calling of the 5' RACE reads with MiXCR, one entry per CDR3 protein. The data show just over 400,000 distinct CDR3 sequences, 20% to 30% seen once. Specimen: PBMCs or a T cell subset sorted from them (not recorded which). These receptor sequences come from an adult woman who had mild COVID-19 (a few samples of this study predate the infection). Cell type and time point are not known.

This sequence joins TRBV20-1 and TRBJ1-2, with a weak D call TRBD1 (5 bases). Germline CDR1 DFQATT, CDR2 SNEGSKA (reference sequence). V lost 1 base and J lost 1, with 19 bases in between. CDR3 length: 17 residues. The CDR3 protein is CSARAMSRVGDNYGYTF. The CDR3 DNA reads TGCAGTGCTAGAGCAATGAGCAGGGTGGGAGATAACTATGGCTACACCTTC.

This clonotype was counted between two and nine times. V is TRBV3-1 and J is TRBJ1-1, with D hard to call. CDR1 and CDR2 from the germline V gene are LGHDT and YNNKEL (reference sequence). Trimming removed 4 bases at V and 3 bases at J, with 3 bases between. The CDR3 is made up of 11 amino acids. CDR3 in amino acids: CASSRYTEAFF. The CDR3 DNA follows: TGTGCCAGCAGCCGGTACACTGAAGCTTTCTTT.

This clonotype came up a few times. This rearrangement joins TRBV5-1 to TRBJ2-2; D possibly corresponds to TRBD2 (5 bases). Germline lookup yields CDR1 SGHRS and CDR2 YFSETQ. The CDR3 is 14 residues long. The V end was cut by 4 bases, the J end by 4 bases, with 11 bases between. CDR3 nucleotides: TGCGCCAGCAGCGGAACTAGTGTCACCGGGGAGCTGTTTTTT. It codes for CASSGTSVTGELFF.

This clonotype was counted many times. As DNA, the CDR3 is TGCAGCGCCCGACAGGGGAGGACTGAAGCTTTCTTT. Translated: CSARQGRTEAFF. The rearrangement links TRBV29-1 to TRBJ1-1; the match to TRBD1 covers 8 bases. The germline V gene has CDR1 SQVTM and CDR2 ANQGSEA. The CDR3 loop spans 12 amino acids. The ends lost 7 bases at V and 5 bases at J; junction bases unmatched: 6.

CDR3 in amino acids: CASTGGSSGNTIYF. In nucleotides, the CDR3 is TGTGCCAGCACCGGAGGGAGCTCTGGAAACACCATATATTTT. The chain uses TRBV7-9 and TRBJ1-3; D uncertain. The length of the CDR3 is 14 residues. V was trimmed by 7 bases and J by 0 bases, leaving 10 bases between them. Germline lookup yields CDR1 SEHNR and CDR2 FQNEAQ (reference sequence). The full variable domain, its missing parts supplied by reference TRBV7-9 and TRBJ1-3, is DTGVSQNPRHKITKRGQNVTFRCDPISEHNRLYWYRQTLGQGPEFLTYFQNEAQLEKSRLLSDRFSAERPKGSFSTLEIQRTEQGDSAMYLCASTGGSSGNTIYFGEGSWLTVV.

The V and J genes are TRBV6-1 and TRBJ1-6; D not certain. V gave up 2 bases and J gave up 3 bases, with 14 bases separating them. The CDR3 runs 17 residues. Germline assignment: CDR1 MNHNS and CDR2 SASEGT. The CDR3 bases are TGTGCCAGCAGTGAAAACACTTTCCTCGGCTATAATTCACCCCTCCACTTT. Its protein is CASSENTFLGYNSPLHF.

This clonotype occurred a few times. This chain connects TRBV3-1 to TRBJ2-1; D not certain. The CDR3 has 14 residues. Germline CDR1 is LGHDT and CDR2 is YNNKEL (reference sequence). Trimming stripped 3 bases from V and 5 bases from J, with 11 bases between. The CDR3, as DNA: TGTGCCAGCAGCCAGTCGACGGCCCACAATGAGCAGTTCTTC. This translates into CASSQSTAHNEQFF.

This chain connects TRBV20-1 to TRBJ2-1; no reliable D call. The length of the CDR3 is 13 residues. Deletions cut 0 bases from V and 9 bases from J, with 12 bases between. Germline-derived CDR1 and CDR2 are DFQATT and SNEGSKA (reference sequence). The CDR3 region has the DNA TGCAGTGCTAGAGATCCATCAGCCCCTGAGCAGTTCTTC. Amino acids: CSARDPSAPEQFF.

This chain's CDR3 is CAISSGTRDTGELFF. CDR3 DNA sequence: TGTGCCATCTCCTCGGGGACCCGGGACACCGGGGAGCTGTTTTTT. This rearrangement joins TRBV10-3 to TRBJ2-2; D may be TRBD1 or TRBD2 (5 bases each). Germline V lookup: CDR1 ENHRY, CDR2 SYGVKD. Trimming left V 8 bases short and J 3 bases short, with 16 bases between. This CDR3 spans 15 amino acids.

V gene TRBV4-3 combines with J gene TRBJ1-6; D unresolved. This CDR3 comprises 16 residues. Germline V lookup: CDR1 LGHNA, CDR2 YSLEER. Trimming took 0 bases from V and 5 from J, leaving 11 bases between them. The CDR3 protein is CASSQDLGEDNSPLHF. In DNA, the CDR3 is TGCGCCAGCAGCCAAGATCTCGGCGAGGATAATTCACCCCTCCACTTT.

The chain carries TRBV15 and TRBJ2-7; D unclear. Trimming took off 5 bases at V and 0 bases at J, with 8 bases between the two ends. CDR1 and CDR2 from the germline V gene are LNHNV and YYDKDF (reference sequence). The CDR3 runs 13 residues. The CDR3 DNA reads TGTGCCACCAGCTCGACCTACTCCTACGAGCAGTACTTC. It is translated as CATSSTYSYEQYF.

V and J are TRBV5-1 and TRBJ2-1; D call uncertain. The CDR3 spans 14 residues. The V gene's germline CDR1 is SGHRS and CDR2 YFSETQ. The ends were cut back, 0 bases at V and 8 bases at J, with 12 bases in the middle. The CDR3 DNA reads as TGCGCCAGCAGCTTGGCCTTGGGTAAGGATGAGCAGTTCTTC. The encoded protein is CASSLALGKDEQFF.

The V gene is TRBV29-1, the J gene TRBJ1-1; perhaps TRBD1 as D (6 bases). CDR3 length: 12 residues. Germline V gene data show CDR1 as SQVTM and CDR2 as ANQGSEA. The CDR3 DNA sequence: TGCGGCTACAGGGAGGATTACACTGAAGCTTTCTTT. Amino acids: CGYREDYTEAFF.

The V call is TRBV6-2 or TRBV6-3, the J call TRBJ2-7; the D is unclear. CDR1 and CDR2 from the germline V gene are MNHEY and SVGEGT. Deletions cut 10 bases from V and 2 bases from J, with 12 bases between. The CDR3 is 12 residues long. CDR3 in amino acids: CATVGGAYEQYF. The CDR3 DNA follows: TGTGCCACGGTTGGCGGAGCCTACGAGCAGTACTTC.

This clonotype has more than one count but fewer than ten. This chain uses TRBV20-1 with TRBJ2-6, with TRBD2 as a possible D gene (6 bases). V gave up 5 bases and J gave up 2 bases, with 13 bases separating them. The CDR3 covers 15 residues. Germline CDR1 DFQATT, CDR2 SNEGSKA (reference sequence). The CDR3, as DNA: TGCAGTGCTCTAGGCCCGGGGGCTGGGGCCAACGTCCTGACTTTC. Residues: CSALGPGAGANVLTF.

The chain combines TRBV6-6 with TRBJ2-7; D ambiguous. V gave up 0 bases and J gave up 7 bases, with 4 bases separating them. This CDR3 has 11 amino acids. Per germline, CDR1 MNHNY and CDR2 SVGAGI (reference sequence). The CDR3 DNA is TGTGCCAGCAGTTACTCATTGGAGCAGTACTTC. Its protein product is CASSYSLEQYF.

In its sample, this clonotype was seen once. The V call is TRBV12-3 or TRBV12-4, the J call TRBJ2-3; tentatively, D is TRBD2 (6 bases). The CDR3 is made up of 14 amino acids. Trimming left V 6 bases short and J 5 bases short, with 15 bases between. For the CDR3, the DNA is TGTGCCAGCAGCCAAACGGGGACTGTAGATACGCAGTATTTT. This codes for CASSQTGTVDTQYF.

The table lists this clonotype with many counts. The V and J genes are TRBV5-5 and TRBJ2-2, with no clear D. V lost 0 bases, J lost 3 bases, and 0 bases lay in between. The CDR3 loop spans 12 amino acids. Germline assignment: CDR1 SGHKS and CDR2 YYEKEE (reference sequence). DNA for the CDR3: TGTGCCAGCAGCTTGGACACCGGGGAGCTGTTTTTT. It translates to CASSLDTGELFF.

J is TRBJ2-1 and V is TRBV7-9; D call uncertain. Between the trimmed V and J ends, which lost 5 bases and 0 bases, there was a span of 14 bases. Germline CDR1 is SEHNR and CDR2 is FQNEAQ (reference sequence). There are 16 residues in the CDR3. CDR3 bases: TGTGCCAGCAGCCCATTTGGTAGCCTCTCCTACAATGAGCAGTTCTTC. It yields the protein CASSPFGSLSYNEQFF.